A selection of T cell receptor beta chains follows, all from one sample in a study of shared clonotypes between healthy human individuals. Generated by immunoSEQ multiplex PCR, the TCRdb table keeps only in-frame clones and is missing some. In the table there are some 2,500,000 clones, 80% to 95% of which are singletons. The sample comprised naive CD4+ T cells from PBMCs. The receptors shown here come from a man between 18 and 35 years old in good health. Some clones in this sample may be carry-over from other donors' samples. The CDR3 runs from the conserved cysteine through the conserved F or W. The D gene is left open where the match is weak.

D gene	V gene	J gene	CDR3 protein
.	TRBV28	TRBJ2-6	CASSSNLGVGANVLTF
.	TRBV7-3	TRBJ2-3	CASSSNRDSDTQYF
.	TRBV27	TRBJ2-7	CASSSAGAGSSYEQYF
TRBD2	TRBV6-1	TRBJ2-7	CASRGLAGAYEQYF
TRBD2	TRBV11-3	TRBJ2-3	CASSEEGTSGRGDTQYF
TRBD1	TRBV30	TRBJ2-7	CAWSRGQGAYEQYF
TRBD1	TRBV6-1	TRBJ1-2	CASSTVDREYGYTF
.	TRBV5-1	TRBJ2-1	CASSLALLNNEQFF
.	TRBV5-4	TRBJ1-3	CASSPDGSSGNTIYF
.	TRBV6-5	.	CASSYSEAYSYEQYF
.	TRBV28	TRBJ2-5	CASSWGGQETQYF
.	TRBV5-1	TRBJ2-3	CASSSPPGTPRTDTQYF
.	TRBV9	TRBJ2-1	CASSVGWGAYNEQFF
.	TRBV11-2	TRBJ2-7	CASSLRRHYEQYF
.	TRBV6-5	TRBJ2-6	CASRLASGANVLTF
.	TRBV28	TRBJ2-7	CASKPDRGYEQYF
.	TRBV5-6	TRBJ1-4	CASLGSDNEKLFF
.	TRBV4-2	TRBJ2-7	CASSRSGTDSYEQYF
.	TRBV11-2	TRBJ1-2	CASSLGGYGYTF
TRBD2	TRBV5-1	TRBJ2-1	CASSTGLAGGRSSYNEQFF
TRBD2	TRBV10-3	TRBJ2-7	CAISGGLAGIYEQYF
.	TRBV5-1	TRBJ2-7	CASSLDPSYEQYF
TRBD1	TRBV6-1	TRBJ2-3	CASRRDRSTDTQYF
.	TRBV11-2	TRBJ2-1	CASSLDRDINNEQFF
.	TRBV11-2	TRBJ2-7	CASSLVASYEQYF
.	TRBV7-9	TRBJ1-1	CASSLAEGTEAFF
.	TRBV25-1	TRBJ1-1	CASRDRTEAFF
.	TRBV30	TRBJ1-1	CAWSEQQNTEAFF
.	TRBV6-5	TRBJ2-2	CASSYSWTATGELFF
.	TRBV7-2	TRBJ2-1	CASSLVRAEQFF
.	TRBV4-3	TRBJ2-4	CASSQDGRGRGIIQYF
TRBD1	TRBV4-1	TRBJ1-2	CASSRGGLYGYTF
TRBD2	TRBV10-3	TRBJ2-1	CAISPRAGDGNEQFF
.	TRBV10-1	TRBJ2-1	CASSVRTARVDNEQFF
.	TRBV5-1	TRBJ1-1	CASSLGTENTEAFF
TRBD2	TRBV13	TRBJ2-7	CASRGTSGSYEQYF
.	TRBV4-3	TRBJ1-1	CASRDRAEAFF
TRBD1	TRBV7-4	TRBJ1-2	CASSLDPSWTGGAYRYGYTF
.	TRBV6-6	TRBJ1-4	CASSNDGEKLFF
.	TRBV5-1	TRBJ1-3	CASSSGTAGNTIYF
.	TRBV5-1	TRBJ2-1	CASSQTPSVGNEQFF
.	TRBV7-9	TRBJ2-3	CASSEQQATDTQYF
.	TRBV7-2	TRBJ1-2	CASSSQGGVGYTF
.	TRBV7-2	TRBJ1-1	CASSLLTVWNTEAFF
TRBD2	TRBV7-2	TRBJ2-5	CASSLAGGRETQYF
TRBD2	TRBV5-1	TRBJ2-5	CASRAGLAGGGETQYF
.	TRBV7-2	TRBJ2-7	CASSRFVYGSSYEQYF
TRBD1	TRBV15	TRBJ2-7	CATSRARTGPYEQYF
TRBD1	TRBV5-1	TRBJ2-5	CASRPGTGGTETQYF
TRBD1	TRBV5-1	TRBJ2-7	CASSLGDRSYEQYF
TRBD2	TRBV5-4	TRBJ2-1	CASSLGTSGSYNEQFF
.	TRBV9	TRBJ2-7	CASSVGQANYEQYF
.	TRBV4-3	TRBJ2-1	CASSRSRLDEQFF
.	TRBV7-2	TRBJ1-5	CASSLVRLYQPQHF
TRBD2	TRBV18	TRBJ2-7	CASSPGLAGGEQYF